A selection of T cell receptor beta chains follows, all from one sample in a study of CD8+ T cells in alopecia areata. Sequenced by immunoSEQ multiplex PCR; TCRdb stores in-frame clones only, minus some. The sample includes roughly 100,000 clones, roughly 46% of them seen just once. Material: CD8+ T cells sorted from blood, obtained at week 24, from a patient treated with tofacitinib. These receptors came from a human donor with alopecia areata. Both conserved end residues are part of each CDR3. Each record gives: J gene, clone size, V gene, D gene, CDR3 protein, CDR3 DNA. D genes are given only for firm matches. The size entry is marked missing in some rows and otherwise reads once, few, many or a size class.

j_gene: TRBJ1-1; abundance: .; v_gene: TRBV4-1; d_gene: .; CDR3aa: CASSQVRGAAEAFF; CDR3nt: TGCGCCAGCAGCCAAGTGCGGGGAGCGGCTGAAGCTTTCTTT
j_gene: TRBJ1-1; abundance: few; v_gene: TRBV30; d_gene: TRBD1; CDR3aa: CAWSVQGGWTEAFF; CDR3nt: TGTGCCTGGAGTGTACAGGGGGGGTGGACTGAAGCTTTCTTT
j_gene: TRBJ1-1; abundance: few; v_gene: TRBV28; d_gene: .; CDR3aa: CASSFIGTEAFF; CDR3nt: TGTGCCAGCAGTTTTATCGGCACTGAAGCTTTCTTT
j_gene: TRBJ2-1; abundance: few; v_gene: TRBV28; d_gene: .; CDR3aa: CASSLSRADEQFF; CDR3nt: TGTGCCAGCAGTTTATCTCGGGCGGATGAGCAGTTCTTC
j_gene: TRBJ2-1; abundance: .; v_gene: TRBV29-1; d_gene: TRBD2; CDR3aa: CSVLSSGIFFF; CDR3nt: TGCAGCGTTTTAAGTAGCGGGATTTTTTTCTTC
j_gene: TRBJ2-7; abundance: .; v_gene: TRBV4-1; d_gene: TRBD2; CDR3aa: CASSQVRLAGTEQYF; CDR3nt: TGCGCCAGCAGCCAAGTTAGGCTAGCGGGTACCGAGCAGTACTTC
j_gene: TRBJ2-3; abundance: few; v_gene: TRBV6-6; d_gene: .; CDR3aa: CASSSLGQAIADTQYF; CDR3nt: TGTGCCAGCAGTTCTCTAGGGCAAGCTATTGCAGATACGCAGTATTTT
j_gene: TRBJ2-5; abundance: .; v_gene: TRBV4-3; d_gene: .; CDR3aa: CASSPFQRETQYF; CDR3nt: TGCGCCAGCAGCCCTTTTCAGCGAGAGACCCAGTACTTC
j_gene: TRBJ1-1; abundance: once; v_gene: TRBV6-1; d_gene: .; CDR3aa: CASSELHGNTEAFF; CDR3nt: TGTGCCAGCAGTGAACTTCACGGGAACACTGAAGCTTTCTTT
j_gene: TRBJ2-7; abundance: .; v_gene: TRBV9; d_gene: .; CDR3aa: CASSVGNGRGYEQYF; CDR3nt: TGTGCCAGCAGCGTAGGAAACGGCAGAGGCTACGAGCAGTACTTC
j_gene: TRBJ2-1; abundance: few; v_gene: TRBV7-9; d_gene: TRBD1; CDR3aa: CASTPSPGTGVILTQFF; CDR3nt: TGTGCCAGCACCCCATCGCCCGGGACAGGGGTCATCTTAACGCAGTTCTTC